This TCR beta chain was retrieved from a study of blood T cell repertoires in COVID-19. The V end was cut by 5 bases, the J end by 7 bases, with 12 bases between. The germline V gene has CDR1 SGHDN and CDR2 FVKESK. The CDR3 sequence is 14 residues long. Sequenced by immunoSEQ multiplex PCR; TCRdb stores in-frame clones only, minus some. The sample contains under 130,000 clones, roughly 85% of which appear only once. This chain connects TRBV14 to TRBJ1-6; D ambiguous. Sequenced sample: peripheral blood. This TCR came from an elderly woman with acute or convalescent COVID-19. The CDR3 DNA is TGTGCCAGCAGCTTGGCGGGAGGGAATTCACCCCTCCACTTT. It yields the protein CASSLAGGNSPLHF.